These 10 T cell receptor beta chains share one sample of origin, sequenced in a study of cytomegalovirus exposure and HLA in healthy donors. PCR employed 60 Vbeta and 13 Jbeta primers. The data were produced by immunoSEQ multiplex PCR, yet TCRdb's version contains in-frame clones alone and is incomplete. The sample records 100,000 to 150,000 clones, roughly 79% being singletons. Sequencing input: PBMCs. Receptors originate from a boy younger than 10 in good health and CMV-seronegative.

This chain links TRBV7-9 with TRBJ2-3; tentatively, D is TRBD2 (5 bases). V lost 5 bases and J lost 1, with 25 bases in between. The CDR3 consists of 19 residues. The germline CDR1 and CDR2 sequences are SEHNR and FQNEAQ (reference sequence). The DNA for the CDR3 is TGTGCCAGCAGCCCCCGGGCAGAGGACTCCGGGTTTGGCACAGATACGCAGTATTTT. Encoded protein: CASSPRAEDSGFGTDTQYF.

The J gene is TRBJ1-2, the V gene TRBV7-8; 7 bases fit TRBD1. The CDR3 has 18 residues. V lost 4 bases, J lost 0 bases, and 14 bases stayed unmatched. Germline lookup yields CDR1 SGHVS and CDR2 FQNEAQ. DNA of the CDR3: TGTGCCAGCAGCTCCCTAGGGACAGTAAAAAGAACTAACTATGGCTACACCTTC. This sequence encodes CASSSLGTVKRTNYGYTF.

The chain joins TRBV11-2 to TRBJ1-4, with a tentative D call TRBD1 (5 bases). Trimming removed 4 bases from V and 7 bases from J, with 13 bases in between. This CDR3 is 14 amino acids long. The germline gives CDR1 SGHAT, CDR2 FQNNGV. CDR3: CASSYQGSGEKLFF. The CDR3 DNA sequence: TGTGCCAGCAGCTACCAGGGTTCTGGTGAAAAACTGTTTTTT.

The CDR3 nucleotides read TGTGCCAGCTCACCATTAACAAGGAACACTGAAGCTTTCTTT. Amino acids: CASSPLTRNTEAFF. This rearrangement joins TRBV18 to TRBJ1-1; no firm D call. From germline, CDR1 is KGHSH and CDR2 LQKENI. The CDR3 is 14 amino acids. V gave up 2 bases and J gave up 1 base, with 8 bases separating them.

The CDR3 reads CSVEGLAGGTYNEQFF. The CDR3 bases are TGCAGCGTTGAAGGTCTAGCGGGGGGGACCTACAATGAGCAGTTCTTC. The chain uses TRBV29-1 and TRBJ2-1; 12 nucleotides align to TRBD2. The CDR3 runs to 16 residues. Germline V lookup: CDR1 SQVTM, CDR2 ANQGSEA. J gave up 2 bases and V 1 base, and 3 bases lay outside the gene matches.

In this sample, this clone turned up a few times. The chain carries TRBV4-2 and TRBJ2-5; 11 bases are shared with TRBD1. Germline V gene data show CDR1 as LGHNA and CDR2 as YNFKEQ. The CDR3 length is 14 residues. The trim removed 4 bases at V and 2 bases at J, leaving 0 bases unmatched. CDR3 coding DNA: TGTGCCAGCAGCCGGGACAGGGGGCAAGAGACCCAGTACTTC. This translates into CASSRDRGQETQYF.

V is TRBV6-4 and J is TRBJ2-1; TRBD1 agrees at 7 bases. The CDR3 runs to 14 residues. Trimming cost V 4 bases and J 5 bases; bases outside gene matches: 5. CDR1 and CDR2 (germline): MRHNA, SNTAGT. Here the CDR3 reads CASSGTGDHNEQFF. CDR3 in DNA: TGTGCCAGCAGTGGGACAGGAGACCACAATGAGCAGTTCTTC.

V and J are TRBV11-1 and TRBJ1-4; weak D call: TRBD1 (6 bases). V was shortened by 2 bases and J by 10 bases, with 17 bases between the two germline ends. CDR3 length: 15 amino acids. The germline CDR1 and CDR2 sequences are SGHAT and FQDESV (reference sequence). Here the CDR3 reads CASSLTAAGGGKLFF. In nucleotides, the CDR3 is TGTGCCAGCAGCTTAACGGCGGCGGGAGGGGGAAAACTGTTTTTT.

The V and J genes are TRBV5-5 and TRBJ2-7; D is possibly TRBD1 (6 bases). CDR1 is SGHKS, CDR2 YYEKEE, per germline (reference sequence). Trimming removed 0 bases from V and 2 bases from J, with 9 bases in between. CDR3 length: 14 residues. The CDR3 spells CASSLGGQTYEQYF. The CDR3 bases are TGTGCCAGCAGCTTGGGAGGACAGACCTACGAGCAGTACTTC.

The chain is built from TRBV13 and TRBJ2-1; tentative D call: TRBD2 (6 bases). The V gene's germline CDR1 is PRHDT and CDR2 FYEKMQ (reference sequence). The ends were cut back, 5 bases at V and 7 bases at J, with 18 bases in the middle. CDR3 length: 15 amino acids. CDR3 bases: TGTGCCAGCAGCCAGCGGATCGCGGGAACGAATGAGCAGTTCTTC. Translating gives CASSQRIAGTNEQFF.